Below are 19 T cell receptor beta chains sequenced from a single sample in a study of blood T cells in healthy people across ages (dated by TCRdb to between 2015 and 2017). Library generation was performed with 5' RACE. TCRdb records Illumina HiSeq 2500 as the sequencer. A second PCR of roughly 7 to 11 cycles was run with a J-beta primer mix and a sample-barcoded 5' primer. The public reads were reprocessed in TCRdb via fastp at Q25 and MiXCR, keeping in-frame beta chains. Records with the same CDR3 protein are collapsed into one entry carrying the most frequent genes and DNA. Present in this sample are fewer than 1.5 million distinct CDR3 sequences, about 43% of which were seen just once. Of the sample, roughly 7.9% falls within the top ten clones. The specimen was blood. The receptor set was obtained from a woman between 18 and 30 years old in good health.

The chain is built from TRBV19 and TRBJ2-6; 7 bases match TRBD1. The CDR3 is 15 amino acids. V lost 3 bases and J lost 6; bases outside the gene matches: 5. The germline CDR1 and CDR2 sequences are LNHDA and SQIVND (reference sequence). CDR3 region: CASSIWQGEANVLTF. The CDR3 DNA follows: TGTGCCAGTAGTATTTGGCAGGGGGAGGCCAACGTCCTGACTTTC.

Only one count was recorded for this clonotype. The rearrangement uses TRBV27 and TRBJ2-6; perhaps TRBD1 as D (6 bases). The CDR3 is 16 residues long. V lost 8 bases and J 2 bases, leaving 16 bases between the germline ends. Germline CDR1 is MNHEY and CDR2 is SMNVEV (reference sequence). The CDR3 DNA reads as TGTGCCAGCCACCGAACAGGGAACCCTGGGGCCAACGTCCTGACTTTC. Translation gives CASHRTGNPGANVLTF.

The J gene is TRBJ2-1, the V gene TRBV25-1, with 9 bases matching TRBD2. Germline-derived CDR1 and CDR2 are MGHDK and SYGVNS. V shed 3 bases, J shed 0 bases, and the junction held 6 bases outside the gene matches. This CDR3 is 17 amino acids long. The CDR3 DNA is TGTGCCAGCAGTGAGGAAATTAGCGGGAGCTCCTACAATGAGCAGTTCTTC. Protein sequence: CASSEEISGSSYNEQFF. Based on the CDR3 plus reference TRBV25-1 and TRBJ2-1, the full variable domain is EADIYQTPRYLVIGTGKKITLECSQTMGHDKMYWYQQDPGMELHLIHYSYGVNSTEKGDLSSESTVSRIRTEHFPLTLESARPSHTSQYLCASSEEISGSSYNEQFFGPGTRLTVL.

The table lists this clonotype with a few counts. The chain links TRBV11-2 to TRBJ2-1, with 8 positions matching TRBD2. The V gene end was trimmed by 5 bases and the J gene end by 5 bases; junction bases not matched to a gene: 8. This CDR3 has 15 residues. CDR1 and CDR2 from the germline V gene are SGHAT and FQNNGV. The CDR3 spells CASSPPGRANNEQFF. The CDR3 nucleotides are TGTGCCAGCAGCCCTCCCGGGAGGGCCAACAATGAGCAGTTCTTC.

This sequence joins TRBV6-6 and TRBJ1-2; a possible D gene is TRBD1 (5 bases). CDR1 is MNHNY and CDR2 is SVGAGI in the germline V gene (reference sequence). V was cut by 8 bases and J by 7 bases, with 11 bases left in between. The CDR3 extends over 11 amino acids. This CDR3 reads CASERQPGYTF. In nucleotides, the CDR3 is TGTGCCAGCGAGAGACAGCCTGGCTACACCTTC.

This clonotype was detected a few times. The chain employs TRBV4-1 and TRBJ2-1; 10 bases fit TRBD2. The V segment lost 3 bases and the J segment 3 bases; nucleotides outside the gene matches: 5. In germline, CDR1 is MGHRA, CDR2 YSYEKL. The CDR3 loop spans 16 amino acids. The CDR3, as DNA: TGCGCCAGCAGCCAGGGCCGACTAGCGGGCTACAATGAGCAGTTCTTC. Its translation is CASSQGRLAGYNEQFF.

The table lists this clonotype with a count of one. Relative to the germline gene, one junction end is altered; a read error may explain this. V gene TRBV12-3 or TRBV12-4 combines with J gene TRBJ2-3; 7 bases are a match to TRBD1. This CDR3 has 15 amino acids. This chain's CDR3 is CASSTRQGSADTQYF. The CDR3 DNA is TGTGCCAGCAGTACAAGACAGGGCAGCGCAGATACGCAATATTTT.

This clonotype was observed a single time. V usage is TRBV6-1 and J usage is TRBJ1-1; D is unclear. Trimming left V 10 bases short and J 1 base short, with 13 bases between. The V gene's germline CDR1 is MNHNS and CDR2 SASEGT. The CDR3 is 13 amino acids. CDR3 in amino acids: CATRIGQNTEAFF. CDR3 DNA: TGTGCCACCAGGATAGGGCAGAACACTGAAGCTTTCTTT.

This chain links TRBV6-2 or TRBV6-3 with TRBJ2-7; 11 nucleotides line up with TRBD2. J lost 2 bases, V lost 7 bases, and 7 bases had no gene match. This CDR3 contains 15 residues. Germline V gene data show CDR1 as MNHEY and CDR2 as SVGEGT. The CDR3 sequence: CASTPGTSGTYEQYF. The CDR3 DNA sequence: TGTGCCAGCACCCCGGGGACTAGCGGCACCTACGAGCAGTACTTC.

This clonotype was found many times. V usage is TRBV7-9 and J usage is TRBJ2-1, with TRBD2 as a possible D gene (6 bases). CDR1 and CDR2 from the germline V gene are SEHNR and FQNEAQ (reference sequence). Trimming shortened V by 0 bases and J by 5 bases, and 8 bases separated the two germline ends. CDR3 length: 14 amino acids. The DNA of the CDR3 is TGTGCCAGCAGCTTAGCTAGCGGAAACAATGAGCAGTTCTTC. Translation: CASSLASGNNEQFF.

The rearrangement links TRBV12-3 or TRBV12-4 to TRBJ2-3; 12 positions agree with TRBD2. The length of the CDR3 is 18 residues. J was trimmed by 5 bases and V by 4 bases; bases with no gene match: 13. CDR3 protein: CASSSRASGRAFGDTQYF. The CDR3 DNA follows: TGTGCCAGCAGTTCTCGGGCTAGCGGGAGGGCCTTTGGAGATACGCAGTATTTT.

The V call is TRBV4-2, the J call TRBJ2-5; unclear D gene. The DNA end lines up better with TRBJ2-7; the J call may be wrong. Germline V gene lookup returns CDR1 LGHNA and CDR2 YNFKEQ. CDR3 length equals 13 residues. Here the CDR3 reads CASSPMTASEQYF. For the CDR3, the DNA is TGTGCCAGCAGCCCGATGACCGCCAGCGAGCAGTACTTC.

This rearrangement joins TRBV6-6 to TRBJ1-1; D ambiguous. Deletions cut 6 bases from V and 7 bases from J, with 9 bases between. Germline CDR1 MNHNY, CDR2 SVGAGI (reference sequence). The CDR3 is made up of 11 amino acids. The CDR3 sequence is CASRPDIEAFF. For the CDR3, the DNA is TGTGCCAGCAGGCCCGACATTGAAGCTTTCTTT.

The genes are TRBV7-8 and TRBJ2-7, with 8 bases fitting TRBD2. The J call is doubtful: the DNA matches TRBJ2-5 better. CDR3 length equals 15 residues. Germline assignment: CDR1 SGHVS and CDR2 FQNEAQ. This CDR3 reads CASSVILAGTETQYF. The DNA of the CDR3 is TGTGCCAGCAGCGTGATCCTAGCGGGCACGGAGACCCAGTACTTC.

This clonotype appeared a few times. The genes are TRBV27 and TRBJ2-1; D is uncertain. Germline values: CDR1 MNHEY, CDR2 SMNVEV (reference sequence). V was shortened by 3 bases and J by 5 bases, with 11 bases between the two germline ends. The CDR3 has 14 amino acids. The CDR3 nucleotides read TGTGCCAGCAGTTTTCCTTCAAGACACAATGAGCAGTTCTTC. It codes for CASSFPSRHNEQFF.

Notes on this clonotype: This may arise from a read error, as a much more abundant clone is one base away. The chain joins TRBV7-2 to TRBJ2-5; the D gene is possibly TRBD2 (5 bases). V was clipped by 4 bases and J by 11 bases, with 26 bases between them. The CDR3 runs to 16 residues. Looked up from germline, CDR1 is SGHTA and CDR2 is FQGNSA. The CDR3 DNA follows: TGTGCCAGCAGCTCCCCTCGGCGGGTCAGCCCGAATGAGCAGTACTTC. It encodes CASSSPRRVSPNEQYF.

The chain joins TRBV3-1 to TRBJ2-5; no clear D. The J call may not be correct, given that the DNA end is closer to TRBJ2-7. The germline CDR1 and CDR2 sequences are LGHDT and YNNKEL (reference sequence). CDR3 size: 12 residues. The CDR3 DNA reads as TGTGCCAGCAGCCAACTAAATTACGAGCAGTACTTC. It translates to CASSQLNYEQYF.

This clonotype has more than one count but fewer than ten. The V call is TRBV14, the J call TRBJ1-2, with a weak D call TRBD1 (5 bases). V lost 0 bases, J lost 4 bases, and 9 bases lay in between. In germline, CDR1 is SGHDN, CDR2 FVKESK. This CDR3 has 14 residues. The CDR3 nucleotides read TGTGCCAGCAGCCAAGATCCGGGGGTCTATGGCTACACCTTC. Encoded protein: CASSQDPGVYGYTF.

The V call is TRBV28, the J call TRBJ2-7, with D unresolved. The CDR3 runs to 12 residues. The germline V and J ends were trimmed by 10 bases and 6 bases, with 16 bases remaining between them. Germline V gene sequence: CDR1 MDHEN, CDR2 SYDVKM. CDR3 coding DNA: TGTGCCACCAATCGGGCGGCCGGCGAGCAGTACTTC. It is translated as CATNRAAGEQYF.